This entry features one T cell receptor (beta chain) sequence. A single count supports this clone. Which antigen it targets is not known. Base qualities are missing; no much larger clone stands one base away. This specimen belongs to a study of cytomegalovirus exposure and HLA in healthy donors (dated by TCRdb to about 2017). For the study in its entirety: According to a later analysis, the 120 validation repertoires were produced on the same platform as the 700 or so repertoires of the first cohort. The study aimed to test whether cataloging public T cell receptors could reveal signatures of past pathogen exposure. The study combined high-throughput TCR immunosequencing, statistical association of individual TCRs with disease status, and machine learning to predict cytomegalovirus infection status. A separate validation cohort of roughly 120 different subjects was used in addition to the approximately 670-subject first cohort. General findings and caveats noted by the study authors: Of the cluster scores, approximately 94% were above 0 in a later analysis, which found that TCRs clustered in the first cohort also tended to co-occur in the approximately 120 validation repertoires. Across donors, most TCR sequences were observed very rarely, whereas some public TCRs were present in many individuals. According to the authors, the approach could potentially be generalized to other disease states and immunological phenotypes. In the study, some 180 TCR beta chains were listed as associated with cytomegalovirus. Cytomegalovirus status was reported to be diagnosed by the classifier with high specificity and sensitivity in both the original and validation cohorts. A few of the identified cytomegalovirus-associated TCR beta chains were confirmed in vitro to be specific for cytomegalovirus antigens. A later analysis lacked HLA typing for the validation cohort, so it scored co-occurrence in that cohort across all 110 or so repertoires.

The donors belonged to the validation cohort of about 110 subjects, which was separate from the approximately 700-subject first cohort. To prepare the library, the immunoSEQ multiplex PCR assay was applied. The source study handled its data this way. A statistical classification framework was built for diagnosing cytomegalovirus status from the catalog of TCR beta chain sequences. TCRdb carries this immuneACCESS record with in-frame sequences only. Its versions omit some clonotypes, under half of them owing to an unresolved V gene in the studies checked, with the rest unexplained. That table is the source of V, J and clone size, and D and trimming were worked out from the DNA. The sample table shows around 170,000 clones, and around 85% are seen once. The ten largest account for about 16% of the sample. The junction carries 10 bases between V and J, which are trimmed by 0 bases and 1 base respectively. CDR1 GTSNPN and CDR2 SVGIG were looked up in the germline V gene (reference sequence). From its cysteine to its phenylalanine, the CDR3 spans 15 amino acids. This entry keeps only the CDR3 DNA: 45 bases, framed from base 1.

The rearrangement joined TRBV30 to TRBJ1-5, with a tentative D gene TRBD1 over 6 matching bases. The receptor comes from a young man in good health and CMV-seropositive. Sequenced sample: PBMCs. The CDR3 protein is CAWSVQGGSNQPQHF. In nucleotide form, the sequence is TGTGCCTGGAGTGTACAGGGAGGGAGCAATCAGCCCCAGCATTTT.